This T cell receptor (beta chain) was sequenced in a study of T cells in Graves' hyperthyroidism and ophthalmopathy. Study-level findings and limits: Among clonotypes expanded in thyroid above 0.001, most were also found in blood. The model predicted ophthalmopathy a median approximately 6 months before onset.

The V and J ends lost 7 bases and 8 bases, in that order; junction bases with no gene match: 10. CDR1 and CDR2 (germline): MDHEN, SYDVKM. The CDR3 extends over 13 amino acids. It was RNA transcripts that yielded the amplified TCR beta CDR3 regions. Researchers ran a first-round RT-PCR on the TCR CDR3 using the HTBI primer set. TCRdb reanalysed the multiplex PCR reads using MiXCR and keeps one entry per CDR3 protein. The sample holds about 530,000 distinct CDR3 sequences; roughly a sixth are singletons and the top ten take 15% to 20%. Ophthalmopathy patients showed a Clinical Activity Score of at least 3, NOSPECS grade of at least 4 and duration under 3 months. About this clonotype itself: As yet, its antigen is unknown.

The TCR comes from a woman aged 18-29 years with Graves' ophthalmopathy. Sequenced input: blood. The chain uses TRBV28 and TRBJ1-2; TRBD1 agrees at 7 bases. CDR3 DNA sequence: TGTGCCAGCACCATCAGGGGGGGCGACGGCTACACCTTC. Translation gives CASTIRGGDGYTF.